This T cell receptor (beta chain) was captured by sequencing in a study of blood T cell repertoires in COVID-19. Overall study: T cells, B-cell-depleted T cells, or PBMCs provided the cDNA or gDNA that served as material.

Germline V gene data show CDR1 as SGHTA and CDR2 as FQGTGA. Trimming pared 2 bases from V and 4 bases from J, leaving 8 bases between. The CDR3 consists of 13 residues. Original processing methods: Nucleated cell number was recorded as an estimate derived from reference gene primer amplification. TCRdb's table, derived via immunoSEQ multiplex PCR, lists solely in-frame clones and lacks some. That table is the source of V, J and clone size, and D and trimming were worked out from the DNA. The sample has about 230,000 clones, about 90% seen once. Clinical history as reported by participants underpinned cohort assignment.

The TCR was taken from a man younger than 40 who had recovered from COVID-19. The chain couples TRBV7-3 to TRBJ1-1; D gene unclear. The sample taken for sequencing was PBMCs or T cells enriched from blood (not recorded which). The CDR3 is CASSLLPGTEAFF. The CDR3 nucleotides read TGTGCCAGCAGCTTACTTCCCGGCACTGAAGCTTTCTTT.